This T cell receptor beta chain is from a study of blood T cell repertoires in COVID-19. The V gene's germline CDR1 is MNHEY and CDR2 SVGAGI. The CDR3 is 15 amino acids. With V trimmed by 6 bases and J by 0 bases, 4 bases remained unmatched. With respect to this clone: A read error may explain this, as a much larger clone is one base away.

Generated by immunoSEQ multiplex PCR, the TCRdb table keeps only in-frame clones and is missing some. This table holds 250,000 to 350,000 clones, less than 85% found once. Sequencing was carried out using peripheral blood. The rearrangement uses TRBV6-5 and TRBJ2-1; 8 bases line up with TRBD2. The clonotype was recovered from a human donor with COVID-19, enrolled during active disease. The donor label of this sample is uncertain. The CDR3 DNA follows: TGTGCCAGCAGATTTAGCGGGACCTCCTACAATGAGCAGTTCTTC. It encodes CASRFSGTSYNEQFF.